This entry describes one T cell receptor beta chain. Antigen: not known. Researchers report isolating at least 6.5 million PBMCs per sample. The CDR3 has 15 residues. Germline-derived CDR1 and CDR2 are SQVTM and ANQGSEA. Using a J-beta primer mix together with a sample-barcoded 5' primer, a second PCR was run for 7 to 11 cycles. Each cDNA molecule was tagged by a template-switch adaptor with 12 random nucleotides. MiXCR, applied by TCRdb to the 5' RACE reads, yields one record per CDR3 protein. The data show around 900,000 distinct CDR3 sequences, roughly 51% seen once. This sample was taken from a study of blood T cells in healthy people across ages. Broader study findings: Naive CD4+ cells and diversity were both higher in long-lived donors than in aged donors. The study found TCR beta diversity correlated strongly with naive T cell percentage.

This chain uses TRBV29-1 with TRBJ2-1; 8 nucleotides line up with TRBD2. The end of the DNA aligns better with TRBJ2-7, so the J call may be wrong. The sequenced sample consisted of blood. The TCR originated in a woman aged 60-75 years in good health. CDR3 sequence: CSVIHGLAFYNEQYF. The CDR3 DNA reads as TGCAGCGTTATTCATGGACTAGCTTTCTACAATGAGCAGTACTTC.